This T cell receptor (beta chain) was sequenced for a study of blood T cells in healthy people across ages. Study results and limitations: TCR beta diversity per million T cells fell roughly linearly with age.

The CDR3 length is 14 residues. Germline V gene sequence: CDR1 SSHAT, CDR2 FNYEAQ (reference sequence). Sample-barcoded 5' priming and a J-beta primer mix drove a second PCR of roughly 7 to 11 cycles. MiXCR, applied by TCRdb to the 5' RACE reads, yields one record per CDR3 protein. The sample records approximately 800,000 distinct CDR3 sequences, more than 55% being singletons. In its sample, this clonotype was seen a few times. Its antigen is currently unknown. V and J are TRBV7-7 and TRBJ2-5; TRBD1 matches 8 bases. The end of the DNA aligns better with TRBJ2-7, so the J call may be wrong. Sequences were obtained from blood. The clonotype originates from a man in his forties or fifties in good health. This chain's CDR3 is CASSSGQGGYEQYF. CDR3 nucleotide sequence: TGTGCCAGCAGCTCTGGACAGGGTGGGTACGAGCAGTACTTC.